These 22 T cell receptor beta chains were all obtained from the same sample, sequenced in a study of blood T cells in healthy people across ages. Next came a second PCR, run for roughly 6 to 11 cycles, which used a sample-barcoded 5' primer along with a J-beta primer mix. MiXCR, run by TCRdb on the 5' RACE reads, gives a single entry per CDR3 protein. There are hundreds of thousands of distinct CDR3 sequences in the sample; 45% to 70% occur only once, and around 25% lies in the top ten. Specimen: blood. These receptor sequences come from a man aged 35-49 years in good health.

A remark on this clonotype: A read error may produce the germline difference seen at one junction end. V gene TRBV12-3 or TRBV12-4 combines with J gene TRBJ2-1; D is unresolved. The CDR3 loop spans 13 amino acids. CDR3 sequence: CASSWAGNNERFF. The CDR3 DNA follows: TGTGCCAGCAGTTGGGCAGGAAACAATGAGCGGTTCTTC.

This rearrangement joins TRBV29-1 to TRBJ2-7; D could derive from TRBD1 or TRBD2 (7 bases each). The CDR3 has 14 residues. Germline V gene lookup returns CDR1 SQVTM and CDR2 ANQGSEA. V was pared by 3 bases and J by 2 bases, with 14 bases between. The CDR3 spells CSVDSGGGAYEQYF. Here the CDR3 DNA reads TGCAGCGTTGACTCAGGGGGGGGAGCCTACGAGCAGTACTTC.

This clonotype appeared many times. The V and J genes are TRBV7-6 and TRBJ2-5; 8 bases agree with TRBD2. V lost 1 base and J lost 2; bases outside the gene matches: 9. CDR3 length: 17 residues. In germline, CDR1 is SGHVS, CDR2 FNYEAQ. The CDR3, as DNA: TGTGCCAGCAGCTTAGGCCCGAGCGGGGGAATACAAGAGACCCAGTACTTC. It yields the protein CASSLGPSGGIQETQYF.

The genes are TRBV28 and TRBJ2-1, with 7 bases matching TRBD2. With V trimmed by 2 bases and J by 4 bases, 8 bases remained unmatched. Germline V gives CDR1 MDHEN, CDR2 SYDVKM. CDR3 size: 16 residues. The CDR3 reads CASSLGAGANYNEQFF. DNA for the CDR3: TGTGCCAGCAGTTTAGGGGCGGGAGCGAATTACAATGAGCAGTTCTTC.

The sample holds a few counts of this clonotype. This chain links TRBV29-1 with TRBJ2-5, with 7 bases aligning to TRBD1. In germline, CDR1 is SQVTM, CDR2 ANQGSEA. Germline trimming cut 7 bases from V and 4 bases from J; bases unmatched to any gene: 15. The CDR3 is made up of 15 amino acids. This CDR3 is CSAYRGEGWRETQYF. CDR3 bases: TGCAGCGCTTACAGGGGAGAGGGCTGGCGAGAGACCCAGTACTTC.

This chain links TRBV4-1 with TRBJ2-4; D gene unclear. The assigned J gene may be wrong: the sequence end matches TRBJ2-7 better. Germline V gene data show CDR1 as MGHRA and CDR2 as YSYEKL. There are 15 residues in the CDR3. The CDR3 here is CASSQDRLASYEQYF. In DNA form, the CDR3 reads TGCGCCAGCAGCCAAGACCGACTGGCCTCCTACGAGCAGTACTTC.

The J gene is TRBJ2-3, the V gene TRBV20-1; 9 bases line up with TRBD2. This CDR3 is built from 14 residues. V lost 4 bases, J lost 2 bases, and 4 bases stayed unmatched. CDR1 is DFQATT, CDR2 SNEGSKA, per germline (reference sequence). In nucleotides, the CDR3 is TGCAGTGCTACACTAGCGGGCCTCACAGATACGCAGTATTTT. Translating gives CSATLAGLTDTQYF.

This clonotype is a singleton in its sample. This rearrangement joins TRBV4-1 to TRBJ1-6; no definite D call. V was clipped by 2 bases and J by 11 bases, with 10 bases between them. This CDR3 comprises 13 residues. CDR1 and CDR2 from the germline V gene are MGHRA and YSYEKL. In DNA form, the CDR3 reads TGCGCCAGCAGCCAAATGGAGAGAACACCCCTCCACTTT. Residues: CASSQMERTPLHF.

The chain has TRBV4-2 and TRBJ1-4; unclear D gene. The CDR3 extends over 11 amino acids. CDR1 is LGHNA, CDR2 YNFKEQ, per germline. V gave up 4 bases and J gave up 7 bases, with 4 bases separating them. The CDR3 DNA follows: TGTGCCAGCAGCCCCGGTGAAAAACTGTTTTTT. It codes for CASSPGEKLFF.

A few counts support this clonotype. The chain carries TRBV20-1 and TRBJ1-1; TRBD1 aligns across 8 bases. Germline lookup yields CDR1 DFQATT and CDR2 SNEGSKA (reference sequence). The J segment lost 8 bases and the V segment lost 4 bases, leaving 3 bases of the junction unmatched. This CDR3 is built from 11 residues. Here the CDR3 reads CSAKDRDEAFF. CDR3 nucleotides: TGCAGTGCTAAGGACAGGGACGAAGCTTTCTTT.

This clonotype was recorded a few times. The J gene is TRBJ2-1, the V gene TRBV5-5; the D gene is possibly TRBD2 (6 bases). CDR1 SGHKS and CDR2 YYEKEE come from the germline V gene (reference sequence). Deletions cut 2 bases from V and 0 bases from J, with 18 bases between. The CDR3 sequence is 18 residues long. This CDR3 is CASSLGVWRGRSYNEQFF. CDR3 coding DNA: TGTGCCAGCAGCTTAGGGGTTTGGAGGGGCCGCTCCTACAATGAGCAGTTCTTC.

The chain employs TRBV5-5 and TRBJ1-4; D may be TRBD1 (5 bases). The CDR3 consists of 14 residues. Looked up from germline, CDR1 is SGHKS and CDR2 is YYEKEE (reference sequence). Trimming cost V 1 base and J 7 bases, with 11 bases left between them. Written as DNA, the CDR3 is TGTGCCAGCAGCTTGACAAATGGGGGTGAAAAACTGTTTTTT. Amino acid sequence: CASSLTNGGEKLFF.

The chain is built from TRBV6-6 and TRBJ2-1; 7 bases line up with TRBD2. The CDR3 covers 15 residues. Germline V gene data show CDR1 as MNHNY and CDR2 as SVGAGI (reference sequence). V was clipped by 2 bases and J by 8 bases; unmatched bases: 9. CDR3 residues: CASSYGLAERDEQFF. For the CDR3, the DNA is TGTGCCAGCAGTTACGGCCTAGCGGAGCGGGATGAGCAGTTCTTC.

This clonotype was seen more than once but under ten times. The V and J genes are TRBV20-1 and TRBJ2-3; no firm D call. The CDR3 length is 17 residues. V dropped 0 bases and J dropped 0 bases, with 16 bases sitting between them. Germline CDR1 DFQATT, CDR2 SNEGSKA (reference sequence). CDR3 residues: CSARDPFPGPSTDTQYF. Written as DNA, the CDR3 is TGCAGTGCTAGAGACCCCTTCCCGGGCCCTAGCACAGATACGCAGTATTTT.

This clonotype was counted between two and nine times. V is TRBV12-3 or TRBV12-4 and J is TRBJ2-3, with D unresolved. The CDR3 spans 11 residues. V was clipped by 11 bases and J by 6 bases, with 12 bases between them. CDR3 sequence reads: CAVAVVDTQYF. The CDR3, as DNA: TGTGCCGTGGCCGTGGTGGATACGCAGTATTTT.

This chain joins TRBV6-6 and TRBJ1-1; no firm D call. CDR3 size: 13 residues. Germline V gene lookup returns CDR1 MNHNY and CDR2 SVGAGI (reference sequence). The V and J ends lost 8 bases and 6 bases respectively, with 16 bases between them. CDR3 sequence (DNA): TGTGCCAGCTTCTCCGGGCCTCTACCTGAAGCTTTCTTT. This encodes CASFSGPLPEAFF.

The CDR3 region has the DNA TGTGCCAGCAGTCTAGGCAGGGCGGAGCATTTT. The encoded protein is CASSLGRAEHF. The chain carries TRBV28 and TRBJ1-5, with D tentatively TRBD1 (5 bases). Germline CDR1 is MDHEN and CDR2 is SYDVKM. Trimming pared 5 bases from V and 14 bases from J, leaving 13 bases between. This CDR3 region has 11 residues.

This clonotype was observed a few times. The genes are TRBV5-1 and TRBJ2-1, with 11 bases fitting TRBD2. After removal of 9 bases from V and 7 bases from J, the junction contained 18 bases not matched to a gene. The CDR3 extends over 17 amino acids. Germline V lookup: CDR1 SGHRS, CDR2 YFSETQ. DNA for the CDR3: TGCGCCACCAATCAGGGAACCGGGACTAGCGGCGGTAATGAGCAGTTCTTC. Amino acids: CATNQGTGTSGGNEQFF.

The gene calls are TRBV6-6 and TRBJ1-1, with D unclear. The CDR3 is 13 amino acids. V gave up 2 bases and J gave up 0 bases, with 4 bases separating them. CDR1 is MNHNY, CDR2 SVGAGI, per germline (reference sequence). The DNA for the CDR3 is TGTGCCAGCAGTTACGGGATGAACACTGAAGCTTTCTTT. This gives the protein CASSYGMNTEAFF.

This rearrangement joins TRBV4-3 to TRBJ1-1; 9 bases are shared with TRBD1. This CDR3 has 19 residues. Germline assignment: CDR1 LGHNA and CDR2 YSLEER. The V segment lost 4 bases and the J segment 0 bases; nucleotides outside the gene matches: 15. CDR3 loop: CASSRRLGQGPDMNTEAFF. In DNA, the CDR3 is TGCGCCAGCAGCCGCCGCCTCGGACAGGGGCCGGACATGAACACTGAAGCTTTCTTT.

This chain uses TRBV12-3 or TRBV12-4 with TRBJ2-7; D not certain. The ends were cut back, 5 bases at V and 2 bases at J, with 10 bases in the middle. The CDR3 consists of 13 residues. The CDR3: CASSTPNTYEQYF. The CDR3 nucleotides are TGTGCCAGCAGTACGCCCAATACCTACGAGCAGTACTTC.

CDR3 sequence: CASSYSLTSGTMQEETQYF. The CDR3 DNA reads TGTGCCAGCAGTTACTCGTTAACTAGCGGGACTATGCAAGAAGAGACCCAGTACTTC. V is TRBV6-5 and J is TRBJ2-5; TRBD2 agrees at 10 bases. Looked up from germline, CDR1 is MNHEY and CDR2 is SVGAGI. The CDR3 length is 19 residues. V lost 0 bases, J lost 3 bases, and 13 bases stayed unmatched.